The 29 T cell receptor beta chains reported below all come from one sample, sequenced in a study of T-cell memory formation after mild COVID-19. TCRdb ran MiXCR on the 5' RACE reads and lists one entry per CDR3 protein. In the table there are around 370,000 distinct CDR3 sequences, roughly 20% of which are singletons. Source material: PBMCs or a T cell subset sorted from them (not recorded which). These receptors were collected from an adult woman who had mild COVID-19 (a few samples of this study predate the infection). Cell type and time point are not known.

The chain recombines TRBV7-2 with TRBJ2-2; D might be TRBD1 (5 bases). CDR3 size: 13 residues. Germline CDR1 SGHTA, CDR2 FQGNSA. V was trimmed by 6 bases and J by 6 bases, leaving 11 bases between them. The CDR3 spells CASRMGRPGELFF. DNA for the CDR3: TGTGCCAGCAGAATGGGGCGGCCCGGGGAGCTGTTTTTT.

In nucleotides, the CDR3 is TGTGCCAGCAGTTCTTTCGGAGGGGGGGAGACCCAGTACTTC. Residues: CASSSFGGGETQYF. This chain connects TRBV6-5 to TRBJ2-5; perhaps D is TRBD1 or TRBD2 (6 bases each). CDR1 and CDR2 (germline): MNHEY, SVGAGI. This CDR3 spans 14 amino acids. V lost 4 bases and J 5 bases, leaving 14 bases between the germline ends.

This sequence joins TRBV24-1 and TRBJ2-3; D possibly corresponds to TRBD1 (5 bases). The ends were cut back, 4 bases at V and 5 bases at J, with 12 bases in the middle. Germline CDR1 KGHDR, CDR2 SFDVKD. The CDR3 consists of 14 residues. The CDR3 loop is CATSETTARDTQYF. The CDR3, as DNA: TGTGCCACCAGTGAGACGACAGCCCGAGATACGCAGTATTTT.

This clonotype was recorded a few times. The V gene is TRBV7-8, the J gene TRBJ2-7; maybe TRBD2 (6 bases). The germline V gene has CDR1 SGHVS and CDR2 FQNEAQ. The CDR3 totals 14 residues. V was clipped by 5 bases and J by 4 bases, with 15 bases between them. The CDR3 DNA is TGTGCCAGCAGCCCGGGGGAAAGCGGTTACGAGCAGTACTTC. Translation: CASSPGESGYEQYF.

The J gene is TRBJ1-2, the V gene TRBV18; 10 bases align to TRBD1. V trimming: 3 bases; J trimming: 5 bases; junction bases outside the gene matches: 3. Germline loops: CDR1 KGHSH, CDR2 LQKENI. The CDR3 is 14 residues long. CDR3 region: CASSPGQGKYGYTF. CDR3 coding DNA: TGTGCCAGCTCACCGGGACAGGGGAAGTATGGCTACACCTTC.

This chain joins TRBV5-1 and TRBJ2-2; 7 nucleotides match TRBD2. This CDR3 is 13 amino acids long. Germline CDR1 is SGHRS and CDR2 is YFSETQ. V shed 4 bases and J 3 bases; nucleotides not matched to a gene: 0. The CDR3, as DNA: TGCGCCAGCAGCGCGGGAGACACCGGGGAGCTGTTTTTT. As protein: CASSAGDTGELFF.

This sequence joins TRBV7-8 and TRBJ1-5, with 10 bases aligning to TRBD1. Germline values: CDR1 SGHVS, CDR2 FQNEAQ. With V trimmed by 2 bases and J by 7 bases, 8 bases remained unmatched. The CDR3 spans 16 residues. CDR3 bases: TGTGCCAGCAGCTTAAGGGGACAGGGGTACGAACAGCCCCAGCATTTT. It is translated as CASSLRGQGYEQPQHF.

CDR3 in amino acids: CASTNPGLSSGNTIYF. As DNA, the CDR3 is TGTGCCAGCACTAACCCAGGCCTGAGCTCTGGAAACACCATATATTTT. The chain recombines TRBV5-8 with TRBJ1-3; D is uncertain. Germline assignment: CDR1 SGHTS and CDR2 YDEGEE. This CDR3 has 16 amino acids. V lost 6 bases and J lost 0, with 16 bases in between.

V and J are TRBV6-2 or TRBV6-3 and TRBJ2-7, with D perhaps TRBD2 (5 bases). V shed 8 bases and J shed 3 bases, with 5 bases lying between them. CDR3 length: 10 residues. The germline V gene encodes CDR1 MNHEY and CDR2 SVGEGT. The CDR3 loop is CASAGYEQYF. The CDR3 nucleotides are TGTGCCAGCGCGGGCTACGAGCAGTACTTC.

The rearrangement uses TRBV5-1 and TRBJ2-5; D not resolved. Germline values: CDR1 SGHRS, CDR2 YFSETQ. This CDR3 has 15 residues. V lost 0 bases and J lost 2, with 11 bases in between. CDR3 loop: CASSLADARQETQYF. The CDR3 DNA sequence: TGCGCCAGCAGCTTGGCCGACGCTAGACAAGAGACCCAGTACTTC.

This clonotype turned up a few times. The chain carries TRBV11-2 and TRBJ2-3; unclear D gene. Germline V gene data show CDR1 as SGHAT and CDR2 as FQNNGV. CDR3 size: 12 residues. The germline V and J ends were trimmed by 5 bases and 3 bases, with 6 bases remaining between them. In DNA, the CDR3 is TGTGCCAGCAGCCGTAAAACAGATACGCAGTATTTT. It codes for CASSRKTDTQYF.

This clonotype was detected only a few times. The chain uses TRBV5-5 and TRBJ1-1; weak D call: TRBD1 (5 bases). This CDR3 is 15 amino acids long. In germline, CDR1 is SGHKS, CDR2 YYEKEE (reference sequence). V lost 8 bases to trimming and J lost 0 bases, with 17 bases between them. The CDR3 region is CASISPGLMNTEAFF. In nucleotides, the CDR3 is TGTGCCAGTATCTCACCGGGACTCATGAACACTGAAGCTTTCTTT.

This clonotype was counted a few times. This sequence joins TRBV7-3 and TRBJ1-6; D is unresolved. With 1 base removed from V and 7 bases from J, the gap between germline ends came to 5 bases. The CDR3 totals 13 residues. Germline lookup yields CDR1 SGHTA and CDR2 FQGTGA. The CDR3 spells CASSLSPNSPLHF. For the CDR3, the DNA is TGTGCCAGCAGCTTAAGCCCCAATTCACCCCTCCACTTT.

This clonotype was seen more than once but under ten times. This rearrangement joins TRBV12-3 or TRBV12-4 to TRBJ2-3, with 8 bases matching TRBD2. V lost 3 bases, J lost 3 bases, and 5 bases stayed unmatched. The CDR3 loop spans 15 amino acids. The CDR3 DNA reads as TGTGCCAGCAGTTTCGTCGGGACTAGAACAGATACGCAGTATTTT. Its translation is CASSFVGTRTDTQYF.

This clonotype was seen a few times. The V gene is TRBV11-3, the J gene TRBJ2-2; the match to TRBD1 covers 9 bases. CDR3 length equals 15 residues. The V gene end was trimmed by 5 bases and the J gene end by 6 bases; junction bases not matched to a gene: 7. Germline CDR1 is SGHNT and CDR2 is YENEEA. CDR3 nucleotide sequence: TGTGCCAGCAGCGCACGGACAGGGGAGGCCGGGGAGCTGTTTTTT. This encodes CASSARTGEAGELFF.

This clonotype was recorded at least ten times. The chain has TRBV5-6 and TRBJ1-1, with D unclear. CDR3 length: 13 residues. Germline CDR1 SGHDT, CDR2 YYEEEE. V lost 2 bases and J lost 1, with 6 bases in between. CDR3 sequence: CASSLTENTEAFF. The CDR3 DNA follows: TGTGCCAGCAGCTTAACTGAGAACACTGAAGCTTTCTTT.

The rearrangement uses TRBV24-1 and TRBJ2-1, with 7 nucleotides matching TRBD2. From germline, CDR1 is KGHDR and CDR2 SFDVKD. V dropped 3 bases and J dropped 10; count of bases not matched to a gene: 5. CDR3 length: 13 amino acids. CDR3 bases: TGTGCCACCAGTGATGGACTAGTCACGGAGCAGTTCTTC. Protein product: CATSDGLVTEQFF.

The chain has TRBV18 and TRBJ2-1; D possibly uses TRBD1 or TRBD2 (6 bases each). Germline V gene lookup returns CDR1 KGHSH and CDR2 LQKENI. The V gene lost 2 bases and the J gene lost 12 bases, with 14 bases spanning the gap. CDR3 size: 13 residues. CDR3 region: CASSPSEGDWQFF. The CDR3 region has the DNA TGTGCCAGCTCACCATCGGAGGGGGACTGGCAGTTCTTC.

The chain employs TRBV6-6 and TRBJ2-3, with unresolved D. The germline V gene has CDR1 MNHNY and CDR2 SVGAGI (reference sequence). Trimming took 4 bases from V and 6 from J, leaving 11 bases between them. CDR3 length: 13 residues. The CDR3 DNA reads as TGTGCCAGCAGTTCGCGAGAGTCGGATACGCAGTATTTT. This translates into CASSSRESDTQYF.

There are a few counts of this clonotype. The rearrangement joins TRBV7-2 to TRBJ2-5; D may correspond to TRBD1 or TRBD2 (5 bases each). The V end lost 1 base, the J end lost 5 bases, and 14 bases lay between the germline ends. The V gene's germline CDR1 is SGHTA and CDR2 FQGNSA. This CDR3 has 15 residues. The CDR3 loop is CASSLEGRSIETQYF. The DNA of the CDR3 is TGTGCCAGCAGCTTAGAGGGACGGTCAATTGAGACCCAGTACTTC.

This clonotype was detected many times. This chain joins TRBV6-1 and TRBJ2-6; D is ambiguous. Germline V gene data show CDR1 as MNHNS and CDR2 as SASEGT. The CDR3 has 13 residues. Trimming cost V 2 bases and J 2 bases, with 1 base left between them. The CDR3 loop is CASSETGANVLTF. Written as DNA, the CDR3 is TGTGCCAGCAGTGAAACTGGGGCCAACGTCCTGACTTTC.

The chain joins TRBV20-1 to TRBJ2-5; D uncertain. Per the germline V gene, CDR1 is DFQATT and CDR2 is SNEGSKA (reference sequence). This CDR3 has 15 amino acids. Trimming removed 0 bases from V and 0 bases from J, with 11 bases in between. CDR3 nucleotide sequence: TGCAGTGCTAGAGAGGGAAAGAGTTACCAAGAGACCCAGTACTTC. The encoded protein is CSAREGKSYQETQYF.

The chain links TRBV29-1 to TRBJ2-5, with D maybe TRBD2 (6 bases). Germline CDR1 is SQVTM and CDR2 is ANQGSEA. Trimming removed 4 bases at V and 1 base at J, with 7 bases between. The CDR3 length is 12 residues. CDR3 in DNA: TGCAGCGTTGGGGACTTCCAAGAGACCCAGTACTTC. Amino acids: CSVGDFQETQYF.

This clonotype was detected a few times. The DNA for the CDR3 is TGTGCCAGCAGTCCGACAGGGCGCAATCAGCCCCAGCATTTT. This translates into CASSPTGRNQPQHF. The chain has TRBV6-5 and TRBJ1-5; 7 positions match TRBD1. The CDR3 runs 14 residues. Trimming took 5 bases from V and 2 from J; bases not matched to a gene: 3. Germline CDR1 reads MNHEY; CDR2 reads SVGAGI.

Worth noting for this clonotype: The final CDR3 position lacks the conserved phenylalanine or tryptophan, pointing to a likely read error. The rearrangement links TRBV11-2 to TRBJ1-1; tentatively, D is TRBD1 (6 bases). CDR1 and CDR2 from the germline V gene are SGHAT and FQNNGV. Trimming cost V 7 bases and J 0 bases, with 15 bases left between them. CDR3 length equals 15 residues. CDR3 sequence (DNA): TGTGCCAGCACCCCCTTGGGACACTTGAACACTGAAGCTTTCTAT. This translates into CASTPLGHLNTEAFY.

This clonotype occurred a few times. V gene TRBV6-1 combines with J gene TRBJ2-3, with no clear D. Germline V lookup: CDR1 MNHNS, CDR2 SASEGT. The CDR3 runs 12 residues. The ends were cut back, 3 bases at V and 2 bases at J, with 3 bases in the middle. CDR3 protein: CASSELTDTQYF. CDR3 DNA: TGTGCCAGCAGTGAGCTCACAGATACGCAGTATTTT.

V is TRBV5-1 and J is TRBJ2-7; D unclear. The germline V and J ends were trimmed by 1 base and 5 bases, with 13 bases remaining between them. The CDR3 totals 14 residues. Per germline, CDR1 SGHRS and CDR2 YFSETQ. In DNA form, the CDR3 reads TGCGCCAGCAGCTTGCCGTCCTTACTGAACGAGCAGTACTTC. This sequence encodes CASSLPSLLNEQYF. Full variable domain (rest looked up from reference TRBV5-1 and TRBJ2-7): KAGVTQTPRYLIKTRGQQVTLSCSPISGHRSVSWYQQTPGQGLQFLFEYFSETQRNKGNFPGRFSGRQFSNSRSEMNVSTLELGDSALYLCASSLPSLLNEQYFGPGTRLTVT.

This clonotype was picked up many times. V usage is TRBV12-3 or TRBV12-4 and J usage is TRBJ2-1, with 8 nucleotides matching TRBD2. CDR3 length: 14 amino acids. Trimming at V came to 2 bases and at J to 4 bases, leaving 1 base not matched to a gene. The chain's CDR3 is CASSLSGGYNEQFF. CDR3 DNA sequence: TGTGCCAGCAGTTTAAGCGGGGGTTACAATGAGCAGTTCTTC.

This rearrangement joins TRBV18 to TRBJ2-1; 13 nucleotides align to TRBD2. Germline V lookup: CDR1 KGHSH, CDR2 LQKENI. CDR3 length: 15 residues. V trimming: 4 bases; J trimming: 6 bases; junction bases outside the gene matches: 3. In DNA form, the CDR3 reads TGTGCCAGCTCACTGGGACTAGCGGGAACCAATGAGCAGTTCTTC. This codes for CASSLGLAGTNEQFF. Using reference TRBV18 and TRBJ2-1 for the parts outside the CDR3, the full variable domain is NAGVMQNPRHLVRRRGQEARLRCSPMKGHSHVYWYRQLPEEGLKFMVYLQKENIIDESGMPKERFSAEFPKEGPSILRIQQVVRGDSAAYFCASSLGLAGTNEQFFGPGTRLTVL.